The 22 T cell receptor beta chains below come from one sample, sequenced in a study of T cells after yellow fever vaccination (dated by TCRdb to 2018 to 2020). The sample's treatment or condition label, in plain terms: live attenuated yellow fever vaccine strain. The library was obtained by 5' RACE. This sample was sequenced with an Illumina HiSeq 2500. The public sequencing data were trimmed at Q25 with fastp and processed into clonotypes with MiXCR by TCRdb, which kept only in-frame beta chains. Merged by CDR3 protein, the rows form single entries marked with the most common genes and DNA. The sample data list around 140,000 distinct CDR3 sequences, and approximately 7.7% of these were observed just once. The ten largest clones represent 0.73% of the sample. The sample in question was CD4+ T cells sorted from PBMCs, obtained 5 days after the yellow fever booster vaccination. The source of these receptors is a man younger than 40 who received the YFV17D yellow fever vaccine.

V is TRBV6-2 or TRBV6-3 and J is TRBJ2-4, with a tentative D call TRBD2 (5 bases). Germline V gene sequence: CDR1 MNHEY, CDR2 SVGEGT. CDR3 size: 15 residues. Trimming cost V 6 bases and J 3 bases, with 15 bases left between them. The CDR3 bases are TGTGCCAGCAGCCCTGGCGGAGCGGTCAAAAACATTCAGTACTTC. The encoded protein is CASSPGGAVKNIQYF.

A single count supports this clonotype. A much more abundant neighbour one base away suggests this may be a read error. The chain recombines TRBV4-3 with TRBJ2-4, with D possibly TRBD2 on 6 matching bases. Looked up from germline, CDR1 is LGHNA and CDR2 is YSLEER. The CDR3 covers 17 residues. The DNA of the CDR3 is TGCGCCATCAGCCAGGGCGGGACCGCTAGAGCCAAAAACATTCAGTACTTC. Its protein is CAISQGGTARAKNIQYF.

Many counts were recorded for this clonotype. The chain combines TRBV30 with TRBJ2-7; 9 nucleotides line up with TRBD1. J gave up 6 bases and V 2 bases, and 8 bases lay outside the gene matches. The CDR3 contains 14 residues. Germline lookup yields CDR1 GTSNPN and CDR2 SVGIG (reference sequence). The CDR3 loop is CAWSTGTGRREQYF. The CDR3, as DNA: TGTGCCTGGAGTACCGGGACAGGGCGTCGCGAGCAGTACTTC.

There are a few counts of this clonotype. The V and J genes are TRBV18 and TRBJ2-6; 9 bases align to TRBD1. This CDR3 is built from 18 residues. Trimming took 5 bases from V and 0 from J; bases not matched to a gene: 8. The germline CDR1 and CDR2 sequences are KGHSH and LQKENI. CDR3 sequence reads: CASSTPGQGVSGANVLTF. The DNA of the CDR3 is TGTGCCAGCTCAACTCCGGGACAGGGAGTCTCTGGGGCCAACGTCCTGACTTTC.

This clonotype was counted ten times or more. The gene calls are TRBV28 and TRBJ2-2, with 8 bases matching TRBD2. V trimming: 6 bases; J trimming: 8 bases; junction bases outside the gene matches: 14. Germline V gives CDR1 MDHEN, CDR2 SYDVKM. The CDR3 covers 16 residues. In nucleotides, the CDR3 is TGTGCCAGCAGCCCCGATAGCGGGAATTCTTTGGGGGAGCTGTTTTTT. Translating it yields CASSPDSGNSLGELFF.

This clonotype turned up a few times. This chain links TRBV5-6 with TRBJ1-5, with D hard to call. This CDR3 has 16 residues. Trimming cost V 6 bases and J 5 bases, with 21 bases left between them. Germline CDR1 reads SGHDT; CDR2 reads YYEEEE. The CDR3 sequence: CASTPLDLEPHQPQHF. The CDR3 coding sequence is TGTGCCAGCACCCCCCTCGACCTAGAACCCCATCAGCCCCAGCATTTT.

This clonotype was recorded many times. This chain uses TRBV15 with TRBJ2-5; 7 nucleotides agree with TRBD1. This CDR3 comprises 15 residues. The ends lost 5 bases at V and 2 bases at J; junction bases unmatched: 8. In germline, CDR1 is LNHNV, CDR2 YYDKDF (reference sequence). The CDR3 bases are TGTGCCACCAGCCTCCCGGGACAGCTACAAGAGACCCAGTACTTC. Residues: CATSLPGQLQETQYF.

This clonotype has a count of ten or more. CDR3 in DNA: TGCAGTGTATTGCCGAAAAGGCGGGGCACAGATACGCAGTATTTT. Translation: CSVLPKRRGTDTQYF. The V and J genes are TRBV20-1 and TRBJ2-3; weak D call: TRBD2 (5 bases). Germline V gene data show CDR1 as DFQATT and CDR2 as SNEGSKA (reference sequence). This CDR3 has 15 amino acids. V lost 7 bases and J 1 base, leaving 18 bases between the germline ends.

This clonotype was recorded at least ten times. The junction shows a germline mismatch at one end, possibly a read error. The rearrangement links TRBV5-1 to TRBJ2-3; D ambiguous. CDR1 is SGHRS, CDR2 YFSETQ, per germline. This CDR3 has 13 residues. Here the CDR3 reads CASTLRGADTQYF. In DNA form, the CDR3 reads TGCGCCAGCACCTTGCGTGGGGCAGATACGCAGTATTTT.

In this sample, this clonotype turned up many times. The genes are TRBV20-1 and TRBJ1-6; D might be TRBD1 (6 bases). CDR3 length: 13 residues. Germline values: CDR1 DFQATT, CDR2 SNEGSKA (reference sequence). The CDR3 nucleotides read TGCAGCGCACAGGGCTCCTATAATTCACCCCTCCACTTT. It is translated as CSAQGSYNSPLHF.

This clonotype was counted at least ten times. In DNA, the CDR3 is TGTGCCAGCAGCTTAGGAACTAGCGGGAGCACAGATACGCAGTATTTT. Translation gives CASSLGTSGSTDTQYF. This chain joins TRBV7-9 and TRBJ2-3, with 9 bases aligning to TRBD2. V trimming: 1 base; J trimming: 0 bases; junction bases outside the gene matches: 2. Germline V gives CDR1 SEHNR, CDR2 FQNEAQ (reference sequence). The CDR3 totals 16 residues. The variable domain in full, completed from reference TRBV7-9 and TRBJ2-3, reads DTGVSQNPRHKITKRGQNVTFRCDPISEHNRLYWYRQTLGQGPEFLTYFQNEAQLEKSRLLSDRFSAERPKGSFSTLEIQRTEQGDSAMYLCASSLGTSGSTDTQYFGPGTRLTVL.

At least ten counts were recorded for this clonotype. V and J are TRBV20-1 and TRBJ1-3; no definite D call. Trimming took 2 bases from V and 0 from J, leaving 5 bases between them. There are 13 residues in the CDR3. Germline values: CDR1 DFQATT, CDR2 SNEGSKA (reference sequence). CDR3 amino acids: CSARLGSGNTIYF. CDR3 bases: TGCAGTGCTAGATTGGGCTCTGGAAACACCATATATTTT.

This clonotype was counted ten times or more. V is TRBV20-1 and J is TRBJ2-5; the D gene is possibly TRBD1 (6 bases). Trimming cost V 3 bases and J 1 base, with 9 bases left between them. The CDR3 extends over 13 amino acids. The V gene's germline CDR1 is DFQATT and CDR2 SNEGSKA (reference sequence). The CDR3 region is CSARAGAQETQYF. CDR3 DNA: TGCAGTGCTAGGGCAGGGGCCCAAGAGACCCAGTACTTC.

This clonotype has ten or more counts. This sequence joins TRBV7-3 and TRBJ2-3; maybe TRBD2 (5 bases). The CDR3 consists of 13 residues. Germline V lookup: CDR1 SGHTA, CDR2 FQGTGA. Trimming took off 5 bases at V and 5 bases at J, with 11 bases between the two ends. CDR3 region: CASSHYGVDTQYF. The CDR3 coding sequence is TGTGCCAGCAGCCATTACGGGGTAGATACGCAGTATTTT. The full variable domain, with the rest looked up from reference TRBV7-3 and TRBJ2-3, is GAGVSQTPSNKVTEKGKYVELRCDPISGHTALYWYRQSLGQGPEFLIYFQGTGAADDSGLPNDRFFAVRPEGSVSTLKIQRTERGDSAVYLCASSHYGVDTQYFGPGTRLTVL.

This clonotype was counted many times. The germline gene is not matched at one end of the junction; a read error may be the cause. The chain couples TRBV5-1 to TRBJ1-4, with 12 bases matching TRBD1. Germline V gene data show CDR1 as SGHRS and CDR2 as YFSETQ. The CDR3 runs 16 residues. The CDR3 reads CASSLGQGAANEKLFF. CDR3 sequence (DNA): TGCGCCAGCAGTTTGGGACAGGGGGCAGCTAATGAAAAACTGTTTTTT.

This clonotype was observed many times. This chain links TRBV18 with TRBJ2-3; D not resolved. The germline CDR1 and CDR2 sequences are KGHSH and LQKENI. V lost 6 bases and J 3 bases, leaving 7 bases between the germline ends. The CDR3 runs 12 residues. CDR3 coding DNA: TGTGCCAGCTCCCCTCGGACAGATACGCAGTATTTT. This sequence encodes CASSPRTDTQYF.

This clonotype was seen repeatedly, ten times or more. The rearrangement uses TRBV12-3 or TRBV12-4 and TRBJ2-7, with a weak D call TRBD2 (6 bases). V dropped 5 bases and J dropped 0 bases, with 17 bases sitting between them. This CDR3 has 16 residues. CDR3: CASSAQLALSSYEQYF. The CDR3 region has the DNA TGTGCCAGCAGTGCCCAACTAGCTCTAAGCTCCTACGAGCAGTACTTC.

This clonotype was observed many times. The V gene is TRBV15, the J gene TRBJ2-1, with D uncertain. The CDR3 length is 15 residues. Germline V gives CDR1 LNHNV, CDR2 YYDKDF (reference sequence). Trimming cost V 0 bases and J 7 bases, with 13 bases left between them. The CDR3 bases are TGTGCCACCAGCAGAGATAATTTATTGGGAAATGAGCAGTTCTTC. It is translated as CATSRDNLLGNEQFF.

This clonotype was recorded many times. The CDR3 region is CASSRQGGYEQYF. The CDR3 DNA reads TGCGCCAGCAGCCGACAGGGAGGCTACGAGCAGTACTTC. V usage is TRBV5-1 and J usage is TRBJ2-7, with D perhaps TRBD1 (7 bases). Germline V gives CDR1 SGHRS, CDR2 YFSETQ. V was pared by 4 bases and J by 3 bases, with 11 bases between. This CDR3 has 13 residues.

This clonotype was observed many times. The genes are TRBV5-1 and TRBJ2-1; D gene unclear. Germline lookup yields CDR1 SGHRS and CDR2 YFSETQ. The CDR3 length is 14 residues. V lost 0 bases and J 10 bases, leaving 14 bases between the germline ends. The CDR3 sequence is CASSLVASAGEQFF. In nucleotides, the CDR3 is TGCGCCAGCAGCTTGGTGGCTAGTGCTGGCGAGCAGTTCTTC.

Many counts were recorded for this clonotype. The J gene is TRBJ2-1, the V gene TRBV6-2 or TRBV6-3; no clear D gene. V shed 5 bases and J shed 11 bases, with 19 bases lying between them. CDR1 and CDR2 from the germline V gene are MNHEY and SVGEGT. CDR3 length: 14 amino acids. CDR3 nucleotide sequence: TGTGCCAGCAGTAAACCTTCCATAGACAAAAAGCAGTTCTTC. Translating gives CASSKPSIDKKQFF.

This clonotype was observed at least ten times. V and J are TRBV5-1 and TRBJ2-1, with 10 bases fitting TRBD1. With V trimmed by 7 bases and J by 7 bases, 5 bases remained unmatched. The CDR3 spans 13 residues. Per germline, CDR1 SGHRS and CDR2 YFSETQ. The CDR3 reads CASAGTGANEQFF. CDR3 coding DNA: TGCGCCAGCGCCGGGACAGGGGCAAATGAGCAGTTCTTC.